This TCR beta chain was retrieved from a study of tumor-infiltrating lymphocytes in primary liver carcinoma. On the study more broadly: Tumors were staged T1-T3 N0M0 and measured roughly 4.2 to 10 cm across.

Germline CDR1 and CDR2: SQVTM and ANQGSEA. The CDR3 loop spans 17 amino acids. V lost 3 bases, J lost 1 base, and 10 bases stayed unmatched. The sample holds many counts of this clonotype. A constant-region primer served to make TCR beta cDNA from approximately 490 ng total RNA. Three nested multiplex PCR rounds, a slightly modified ARM-PCR method, built the TCR beta libraries. Amplification in the first two PCR rounds was performed using TRBV1-TRBV30 forward primers and a C-beta reverse primer for around 11 cycles each. TCRdb re-called the multiplex PCR reads through MiXCR, storing one row per CDR3 protein. Of roughly 120,000 distinct CDR3 sequences detected, 64% appear once; the ten largest clones hold 7.5% to 8.5%. Between 20 and 30 mg of unsorted bulk tissue served as the source from which RNA and DNA were co-extracted.

The V and J genes are TRBV29-1 and TRBJ2-2, with 8 bases lining up with TRBD2. Sequencing was done on a sample of liver tumor tissue from sampling region 3. Subset denoted: tumor region T3, left-lateral pole. The receptor comes from a woman between 55 and 75 years old with primary liver carcinoma and hepatitis B virus infection. The CDR3: CSVDPHGGARNTGELFF. CDR3 DNA: TGCAGCGTTGACCCGCACGGGGGGGCCCGGAACACCGGGGAGCTGTTTTTT.